This T cell receptor (beta chain) was captured by sequencing in a study of blood T cell repertoires in COVID-19. Study in general: Acute-phase and convalescent COVID-19 samples originated in the United States, Italy and Spain. Sources were T cells, B-cell-depleted T cells, or PBMCs; the material itself was cDNA or gDNA.

Authors' methods: Reference gene primer amplification yielded estimated nucleated cell counts. Assay: immunoSEQ multiplex PCR; the TCRdb copy retains only in-frame clones and omits some. That table gives V, J and clone size, and the DNA gave D and trimming. Of roughly 200,000 clones detected, roughly 83% appear once; the ten largest clones hold 6.5% to 9%. Seattle patients were enrolled during active infection and followed longitudinally. The V end lost 7 bases, the J end lost 4 bases, and 25 bases lay between the germline ends. The CDR3 totals 16 residues. The V gene's germline CDR1 is SQVTM and CDR2 ANQGSEA.

The sequence derives from a woman between 35 and 50 years old with COVID-19, enrolled during active disease. The chain recombines TRBV29-1 with TRBJ1-2; possibly TRBD1 for D (6 bases). The sequenced sample consisted of peripheral blood. The CDR3 region is CSDLRDTSQEIYGYTF. CDR3 in DNA: TGCAGCGATTTACGGGACACCAGTCAAGAGATCTATGGCTACACCTTC.